This is a list of T cell receptor beta chains from one sample in a study of cytomegalovirus exposure and HLA in healthy donors. Sequencing was performed with immunoSEQ multiplex PCR; in TCRdb, only in-frame clones are kept and a portion is missing. The sample lists more than 150,000 clones, 79% occurring once. Sequenced: PBMCs. The source of these receptors is a girl aged 10 to 17 in good health and CMV-seropositive. Each CDR3 is given with its conserved first and last residue. Each record gives: V gene, J gene, clone size, D gene, CDR3 length, CDR3 protein, CDR3 DNA. A D gene is named only where the DNA matches it firmly. Expanded clones are given a class, and other clones once, few, many or no size at all.

>TRBV10-3|TRBJ1-1|-|-|16
CAISESWGRMNTEAFF
TGTGCCATCAGTGAGTCGTGGGGCAGGATGAACACTGAAGCTTTCTTT
>TRBV6-4|TRBJ1-5|-|TRBD1|17
CASSDWKRDREDQPQHF
TGTGCCAGCAGTGACTGGAAACGGGACAGGGAGGATCAGCCCCAGCATTTT
>TRBV27|TRBJ2-1|-|-|13
CASSRDSYNEQFF
TGTGCCAGCAGTCGAGACAGTTACAATGAGCAGTTCTTC
>TRBV20-1|TRBJ1-2|-|-|11
CSAAGIYGYTF
TGCAGTGCCGCAGGGATCTATGGCTACACCTTC
>TRBV7-8|TRBJ2-5|-|TRBD2|17
CASSTPRGGSWMKTQYF
TGTGCCAGCAGCACTCCCCGCGGGGGGTCCTGGATGAAGACCCAGTACTTC
>TRBV7-2|TRBJ2-7|-|TRBD1|15
CASSGAQGNAYEQYF
TGTGCCAGCAGCGGGGCACAGGGGAATGCCTACGAGCAGTACTTC
>TRBV7-6|TRBJ1-1|-|-|13
CASSLGAATEAFF
TGTGCCAGCAGCTTAGGTGCGGCCACTGAAGCTTTCTTT
>TRBV5-4|TRBJ1-3|-|-|14
CASSLGGRVNTIYF
TGTGCCAGCAGCTTGGGGGGGCGCGTAAACACCATATATTTT
>TRBV13|TRBJ2-2|-|TRBD2|15
CASSFAGGPTGELFF
TGTGCCAGCAGCTTCGCGGGGGGGCCCACCGGGGAGCTGTTTTTT
>TRBV29-1|TRBJ1-1|-|-|14
CSVVGARAYTEAFF
TGCAGCGTTGTCGGTGCCAGGGCGTACACTGAAGCTTTCTTT
>TRBV5-6|TRBJ2-7|-|TRBD2|17
CASSPYLTSGGAHEQYF
TGTGCCAGCAGCCCATACCTGACTAGCGGGGGGGCCCACGAGCAGTACTTC
>TRBV5-4|TRBJ2-1|once|-|16
CASSPGGIELSREQFF
TGTGCCAGCAGCCCTGGCGGGATCGAGCTATCAAGGGAGCAGTTCTTC
>TRBV11-3|TRBJ2-7|-|TRBD2|15
CASSSLAGTSYEQYF
TGTGCCAGCAGCTCACTAGCGGGGACCTCCTACGAGCAGTACTTC
>TRBV6-1|TRBJ2-7|-|-|13
CASSDPPLFEQYF
TGTGCCAGCAGTGATCCCCCCCTTTTCGAGCAGTACTTC
>TRBV19|TRBJ2-7|once|-|14
CASSIRTFAYEQYF
TGTGCCAGTAGTATAAGAACATTTGCCTACGAGCAGTACTTC
>TRBV10-3|TRBJ1-2|-|TRBD1|13
CAISQGQGYGYTF
TGTGCCATCAGCCAGGGACAGGGATATGGCTACACCTTC
>TRBV9|TRBJ2-5|once|-|14
CASSVERGGETQYF
TGTGCCAGCAGCGTAGAGAGGGGGGGGGAGACCCAGTACTTC
>TRBV4-3|TRBJ2-3|-|TRBD2|16
CASSDDWTSNTDTQYF
TGCGCCAGCAGCGACGACTGGACTAGCAACACAGATACGCAGTATTTT
>TRBV10-3|TRBJ2-7|-|TRBD1|13
CASTDRTLYEQYF
TGTGCCTCAACGGACAGGACCCTTTACGAGCAGTACTTC
>TRBV4-1|TRBJ2-7|-|-|15
CASSQLEKSSYEQYF
TGCGCCAGCAGCCAGCTAGAGAAAAGCTCCTACGAGCAGTACTTC
>TRBV6-1|TRBJ1-5|-|-|14
CASSEGVGHQPQHF
TGTGCCAGCAGTGAGGGAGTAGGACATCAGCCCCAGCATTTT
>TRBV10-3|TRBJ2-3|-|TRBD2|12
CATGLYTDTQYF
TGTGCCACGGGACTATACACAGATACGCAGTATTTT
>TRBV2|TRBJ1-1|few|-|11
CASNRGTIAFF
TGTGCCAGCAACCGGGGGACCATAGCTTTCTTT
>TRBV29-1|TRBJ1-5|-|-|13
CSVGAGEDQPQHF
TGCAGCGTTGGGGCAGGGGAAGATCAGCCCCAGCATTTT
>TRBV2|TRBJ2-7|-|TRBD2|14
CASSDLAGGYEQYF
TGTGCCAGCAGTGATCTAGCGGGTGGCTACGAGCAGTACTTC
>TRBV18|TRBJ1-5|-|TRBD1|17
CASSARGQPNSNQPQHF
TGTGCCAGCTCAGCCAGGGGACAGCCTAATAGCAATCAGCCCCAGCATTTT
>TRBV21-1|TRBJ2-5|-|-|16
CASSKDRPGGRETQYF
TGTGCCAGCAGCAAGGACAGGCCAGGAGGAAGAGAGACCCAGTACTTC
>TRBV7-6|TRBJ2-3|-|TRBD2|15
CASSLQRGVGDTQYF
TGTGCCAGCAGCCTTCAGCGGGGGGTCGGAGATACGCAGTATTTT
>TRBV5-5|TRBJ2-7|-|-|14
CASSAPTPVEEQYF
TGTGCCAGCAGCGCCCCGACCCCTGTGGAGGAGCAGTACTTC
>TRBV20-1|TRBJ2-7|-|-|10
CSARGLEQYF
TGCAGTGCTAGAGGGCTCGAGCAGTACTTC
>TRBV7-2|TRBJ1-2|few|-|16
CASSPSRHGTFYGYTF
TGTGCCAGCAGCCCTAGTCGGCACGGGACTTTCTATGGCTACACCTTC
>TRBV4-3|TRBJ2-1|-|-|15
CASSPRLGFYNEQFF
TGCGCCAGCAGCCCCCGACTAGGCTTCTACAATGAGCAGTTCTTC
>TRBV29-1|TRBJ1-5|once|-|16
CSVLYPLGGGNQPQHF
TGCAGCGTACTATACCCCCTAGGGGGGGGGAATCAGCCCCAGCATTTT
>TRBV7-8|TRBJ1-1|-|-|13
CASSFNNIGEAFF
TGTGCCAGCAGCTTCAATAACATTGGTGAAGCTTTCTTT
>TRBV5-8|TRBJ1-1|-|TRBD1|12
CASSLDRAAAFF
TGTGCCAGCAGCCTGGACAGGGCGGCGGCTTTCTTT
>TRBV7-2|TRBJ2-5|-|TRBD2|16
CASSFGLAGGQETQYF
TGTGCCAGCAGCTTCGGACTAGCGGGGGGACAAGAGACCCAGTACTTC
>TRBV9|TRBJ2-7|-|-|14
CASSVGGLRNEQYF
TGTGCCAGCAGCGTAGGGGGGCTCCGAAACGAGCAGTACTTC
>TRBV7-2|TRBJ2-3|-|TRBD2|16
CASSYGLAGWTDTQYF
TGTGCCAGCAGCTATGGACTAGCGGGGTGGACAGATACGCAGTATTTT
>TRBV30|TRBJ1-2|-|-|16
CAWNTPRDTYNYGYTF
TGTGCCTGGAACACACCCCGGGACACTTATAACTATGGCTACACCTTC
>TRBV19|TRBJ1-1|-|TRBD1|14
CASVTGAGGTEAFF
TGTGCCAGTGTAACAGGGGCGGGGGGCACTGAAGCTTTCTTT
>TRBV5-4|TRBJ1-1|few|TRBD1|20
CASSAIQPGTARDFYTEAFF
TGTGCCAGCAGCGCAATCCAGCCTGGGACAGCCCGAGATTTTTACACTGAAGCTTTCTTT
>TRBV5-6|TRBJ2-2|-|-|12
CASSFNNGELFF
TGTGCCAGCAGCTTCAACAACGGGGAGCTGTTTTTT
>TRBV4-3|TRBJ2-3|-|TRBD2|17
CASSHQRGPTSTDTQYF
TGCGCCAGCAGCCACCAGCGGGGACCAACTAGCACAGATACGCAGTATTTT
>TRBV7-2|TRBJ2-5|once|TRBD2|17
CVSSSRLAGGQGETQYF
TGTGTCAGCAGCTCGAGACTAGCGGGGGGGCAGGGAGAGACCCAGTACTTC
>TRBV7-2|TRBJ1-1|-|TRBD1|15
CASSLLGDRAAEAFF
TGTGCCAGCAGCTTATTGGGGGACAGGGCCGCTGAAGCTTTCTTT
>TRBV30|TRBJ2-4|-|-|15
CAWKGSGKTKNIQYF
TGTGCCTGGAAAGGTTCCGGGAAAACCAAAAACATTCAGTACTTC
>TRBV6-6|TRBJ1-6|few|TRBD1|14
CASRRQGAESPLHF
TGTGCCAGCAGGCGTCAGGGGGCAGAATCACCCCTCCACTTT
>TRBV5-4|TRBJ2-2|-|TRBD2|16
CASHRGSGGDTGELFF
TGTGCCAGTCACCGAGGTAGCGGGGGGGACACCGGGGAGCTGTTTTTT
>TRBV18|TRBJ2-7|-|-|14
CASSPSPRVYEQYF
TGTGCCAGCTCACCATCGCCCAGGGTCTACGAGCAGTACTTC
>TRBV4-1|TRBJ1-4|-|-|15
CASSRSGTTNEKLFF
TGCGCCAGCAGCCGGTCAGGGACAACTAATGAAAAACTGTTTTTT
>TRBV23-1|TRBJ2-7|-|-|13
CASSSRQSYEQYF
TGCGCCAGCAGTTCCCGACAGAGTTACGAGCAGTACTTC
>TRBV6-1|TRBJ2-7|-|-|13
CASSAQQGYEQYF
TGTGCCAGCAGCGCTCAACAGGGCTACGAGCAGTACTTC
>TRBV4-3|TRBJ2-3|-|TRBD2|16
CASSQDGRGSTDTQYF
TGCGCCAGCAGCCAAGATGGGCGGGGGAGCACAGATACGCAGTATTTT
>TRBV5-1|TRBJ2-1|-|TRBD2|13
CASRTGRNNEQFF
TGCGCCAGCAGAACCGGGAGGAACAATGAGCAGTTCTTC
>TRBV6-5|TRBJ1-1|few|TRBD1|15
CASSYRGQRNTEAFF
TGTGCCAGCAGTTACCGGGGACAGAGAAACACTGAAGCTTTCTTT
>TRBV11-2|TRBJ1-1|-|TRBD1|15
CASSSMTGGSGEAFF
TGTGCCAGCAGCTCGATGACAGGGGGCTCGGGTGAAGCTTTCTTT
>TRBV4-1|TRBJ1-6|-|TRBD1|14
CASSQVQGNSPLHF
TGCGCCAGCAGCCAAGTACAGGGGAACTCACCCCTCCACTTT